This T cell receptor beta chain came from a study of long-term antiretroviral therapy in people with HIV. Study-wide findings and caveats: Every time point showed a repertoire led by clones expanded before ART.

Germline loops: CDR1 MGHDK, CDR2 SYGVNS. This CDR3 has 15 amino acids. The junction had 7 bases not matched to a gene; V was cut back by 5 bases and J by 3 bases. Only one count was recorded for this clone. As yet, its antigen is unknown. DNA was extracted from approximately 0.95-9.8 million thawed cryopreserved PBMC. A v3.0 immunoSEQ assay was performed at survey level. Using immunoSEQ multiplex PCR, the repertoire was profiled, and TCRdb retains in-frame clones only, with some absent. The sample carries around 17,000 clones, approximately 73% recorded once. Sequences were derived from unsorted PBMCs, sampled about 2.6 years before starting antiretroviral therapy. This sequence originates from a woman aged 45-65 years with HIV. The chain recombines TRBV25-1 with TRBJ2-3, with TRBD1 matching 8 bases. CDR3 sequence reads: CASSLDRVSTDTQYF. In DNA, the CDR3 is TGTGCCAGCAGTCTGGACAGGGTGTCGACAGATACGCAGTATTTT.